These T cell receptor beta chains were read from a single sample in a study of blood T cell repertoires in COVID-19. Sequenced by immunoSEQ multiplex PCR; TCRdb stores in-frame clones only, minus some. The sample includes about 130,000 clones, over 80% of them seen just once. Sample: peripheral blood. The receptors stem from a man in his sixties with acute or convalescent COVID-19. CDR3s include the opening cysteine and the closing phenylalanine or tryptophan. D genes are given only for firm matches. Size values are once, few and many counts, or a class for expanded clones, and some rows have none.

j_gene	d_gene	v_gene	abundance	CDR3aa	CDR3nt
TRBJ1-6	TRBD1	TRBV15	NA	CATSSTIPGTGRSPLHF	TGTGCCACCAGCAGTACCATTCCCGGGACAGGGAGATCACCCCTCCACTTT
TRBJ2-7	TRBD2	TRBV10-2	NA	CAISTPRASGTLLSYEQYF	TGCGCCATTTCAACGCCCAGAGCTAGCGGAACCCTCCTCTCCTACGAGCAGTACTTC
TRBJ1-1	NA	TRBV28	NA	CASSWNTEAFF	TGTGCCAGCAGCTGGAACACTGAAGCTTTCTTT
TRBJ2-2	NA	TRBV11-1	NA	CASSLATGTGELFF	TGTGCCAGCAGCTTAGCGACAGGCACCGGGGAGCTGTTTTTT
TRBJ2-3	NA	TRBV5-1	few	CASSLDGSVIGDTQYF	TGCGCCAGCAGCTTGGACGGGAGCGTGATTGGAGATACGCAGTATTTT
TRBJ1-5	NA	TRBV5-8	once	CASSLDRIGPQHF	TGTGCCAGCAGCTTGGACAGGATAGGGCCCCAGCATTTT
TRBJ2-5	TRBD1	TRBV18	few	CASSPGTEETQYF	TGTGCCAGCTCACCAGGGACAGAAGAGACCCAGTACTTC
TRBJ2-1	TRBD2	TRBV5-1	NA	CASSLGLAGGPSSYNEQFF	TGCGCCAGCAGCTTGGGGCTAGCGGGAGGGCCGAGCTCCTACAATGAGCAGTTCTTC
TRBJ1-1	NA	TRBV27	NA	CASATFVPDTEAFF	TGTGCCAGCGCCACCTTCGTTCCGGACACTGAAGCTTTCTTT
TRBJ1-4	TRBD1	TRBV6-4	NA	CASSDSRGRGSEEKLFF	TGTGCCAGCAGTGACTCGAGGGGCAGGGGGAGCGAGGAAAAACTGTTTTTT
TRBJ2-1	NA	TRBV28	once	CASSSSTSGRAGGYNEQFF	NA
TRBJ2-2	NA	TRBV27	once	CASRGQNTGELFF	TGTGCCAGCAGGGGACAGAACACCGGGGAGCTGTTTTTT